A single sample is the source of the 27 T cell receptor beta chains below, sequenced in a study of cytomegalovirus exposure and HLA in healthy donors. Vbeta (60) and Jbeta (13) primers were used in the PCR. The table came from immunoSEQ multiplex PCR; TCRdb's copy has only in-frame clones and leaves some out. The sample shows roughly 180,000 clones, approximately 84% of them seen only once. The sequenced sample consisted of PBMCs. The receptors stem from a woman aged 45-65 years in good health and CMV-seropositive.

The rearrangement joins TRBV6-1 to TRBJ1-1; TRBD1 matches 7 bases. The V and J ends lost 5 bases and 5 bases, in that order; junction bases with no gene match: 8. The CDR3 totals 14 residues. CDR1 MNHNS and CDR2 SASEGT come from the germline V gene. The chain's CDR3 is CASSPGKGATEAFF. The DNA for the CDR3 is TGTGCCAGCAGTCCAGGGAAGGGGGCGACTGAAGCTTTCTTT.

Regarding this clone: A junction boundary mismatches the germline segment, possibly from a read error. The chain uses TRBV4-1 and TRBJ2-6; D is possibly TRBD2 (6 bases). There are 15 residues in the CDR3. CDR1 and CDR2 from the germline V gene are MGHRA and YSYEKL. The CDR3 DNA reads as TGCGCCAGCAGCCAGGGGAGGACTGGGGTCAACGTCCTGACTTTC. This codes for CASSQGRTGVNVLTF.

This clone was recorded a few times. The rearrangement links TRBV7-3 to TRBJ2-2; the match to TRBD2 covers 7 bases. The ends lost 5 bases at V and 6 bases at J; junction bases unmatched: 9. CDR3 size: 15 residues. CDR1 SGHTA and CDR2 FQGTGA come from the germline V gene. The CDR3 sequence: CASSPSGGRAGELFF. For the CDR3, the DNA is TGTGCCAGCAGCCCATCCGGTGGGAGGGCCGGGGAGCTGTTTTTT. The variable domain in full, completed from reference TRBV7-3 and TRBJ2-2, reads GAGVSQTPSNKVTEKGKYVELRCDPISGHTALYWYRQSLGQGPEFLIYFQGTGAADDSGLPNDRFFAVRPEGSVSTLKIQRTERGDSAVYLCASSPSGGRAGELFFGEGSRLTVL.

This sequence joins TRBV5-5 and TRBJ2-1; 9 bases map to TRBD1. The CDR3 has 15 residues. Looked up from germline, CDR1 is SGHKS and CDR2 is YYEKEE (reference sequence). The V segment lost 5 bases and the J segment 9 bases; nucleotides outside the gene matches: 12. Here the CDR3 reads CASRTGTGKGTEQFF. As DNA, the CDR3 is TGTGCCAGCAGGACCGGGACAGGGAAGGGAACTGAGCAGTTCTTC.

The V gene is TRBV25-1, the J gene TRBJ1-4; D is uncertain. V dropped 6 bases and J dropped 4 bases, with 6 bases sitting between them. The V gene's germline CDR1 is MGHDK and CDR2 SYGVNS. The CDR3 has 12 residues. CDR3 amino acids: CASSPGNEKLFF. For the CDR3, the DNA is TGTGCCAGCAGCCCGGGTAATGAAAAACTGTTTTTT.

V gene TRBV19 combines with J gene TRBJ1-2, with unresolved D. The CDR3 contains 13 residues. V was cut by 7 bases and J by 8 bases, with 17 bases left in between. From germline, CDR1 is LNHDA and CDR2 SQIVND (reference sequence). DNA of the CDR3: TGTGCCAGTATCGTGAGCGGCGCCCGGGGCTACACCTTC. It codes for CASIVSGARGYTF. Based on the CDR3 plus reference TRBV19 and TRBJ1-2, the full variable domain is DGGITQSPKYLFRKEGQNVTLSCEQNLNHDAMYWYRQDPGQGLRLIYYSQIVNDFQKGDIAEGYSVSREKKESFPLTVTSAQKNPTAFYLCASIVSGARGYTFGSGTRLTVV.

The J gene is TRBJ2-5, the V gene TRBV19; 13 bases fit TRBD2. Losses at the gene ends were 6 bases for V and 3 bases for J; bases not matched to a gene: 4. The CDR3 covers 15 residues. Germline-derived CDR1 and CDR2 are LNHDA and SQIVND (reference sequence). This CDR3 reads CASSLGLAGEETQYF. The DNA for the CDR3 is TGTGCCAGTAGCCTCGGACTAGCGGGAGAAGAGACCCAGTACTTC.

The gene calls are TRBV4-1 and TRBJ2-1; tentatively, D is TRBD2 (5 bases). Trimming pared 3 bases from V and 1 base from J, leaving 13 bases between. The CDR3 is 16 amino acids. Germline V CDR1 and CDR2: MGHRA, YSYEKL. The DNA for the CDR3 is TGCGCCAGCAGCCAGGACTCGACCCAATCCTACAATGAGCAGTTCTTC. Translated: CASSQDSTQSYNEQFF.

This clone was seen only a few times. V gene TRBV9 combines with J gene TRBJ2-5, with D perhaps TRBD1 (5 bases). This CDR3 is 14 amino acids long. The V and J ends lost 3 bases and 1 base respectively, with 10 bases between them. The germline gives CDR1 SGDLS, CDR2 YYNGEE. CDR3 protein: CASSAGAAQETQYF. The CDR3, as DNA: TGTGCCAGCAGCGCTGGGGCAGCCCAAGAGACCCAGTACTTC.

This clone appeared a single time. The chain couples TRBV5-4 to TRBJ1-6; 10 nucleotides line up with TRBD1. The CDR3 is made up of 14 amino acids. V lost 0 bases to trimming and J lost 9 bases; unmatched junction nucleotides: 0. The V gene's germline CDR1 is SGHNT and CDR2 YYREEE (reference sequence). The CDR3 coding sequence is TGTGCCAGCAGCTTGGGGACAGGGGGTTCACCCCTCCACTTT. Translating gives CASSLGTGGSPLHF.

The chain uses TRBV5-1 and TRBJ1-3; TRBD1 matches 7 bases. Germline assignment: CDR1 SGHRS and CDR2 YFSETQ. V gave up 10 bases and J gave up 8 bases; unmatched junction bases: 6. CDR3 size: 11 residues. CDR3 region: CAPTGRDTIYF. CDR3 bases: TGCGCCCCGACAGGGCGAGACACCATATATTTT.

This chain links TRBV5-5 with TRBJ2-2; D is ambiguous. The germline gives CDR1 SGHKS, CDR2 YYEKEE (reference sequence). V lost 2 bases and J 1 base, leaving 12 bases between the germline ends. The CDR3 covers 16 residues. CDR3 bases: TGTGCCAGCAGCTTCGTTGCAAGCTGGAACACCGGGGAGCTGTTTTTT. It yields the protein CASSFVASWNTGELFF.

The gene calls are TRBV5-4 and TRBJ2-3, with 7 bases fitting TRBD2. V trimming: 1 base; J trimming: 1 base; junction bases outside the gene matches: 0. The CDR3 covers 14 residues. Looked up from germline, CDR1 is SGHNT and CDR2 is YYREEE (reference sequence). DNA for the CDR3: TGTGCCAGCAGCTTGCGGGGGGGCACAGATACGCAGTATTTT. Its translation: CASSLRGGTDTQYF.

This clone was seen once. The chain is built from TRBV27 and TRBJ2-3, with 7 bases matching TRBD2. With V trimmed by 2 bases and J by 2 bases, 1 base remained unmatched. This CDR3 is 14 amino acids long. The germline CDR1 and CDR2 sequences are MNHEY and SMNVEV (reference sequence). This CDR3 reads CASSLGGVTDTQYF. CDR3 coding DNA: TGTGCCAGCAGTTTAGGGGGGGTCACAGATACGCAGTATTTT.

CDR3 amino acids: CASSPSGRPSDNEQFF. Here the CDR3 DNA reads TGTGCCAGCAGTCCTAGCGGGCGACCTTCAGACAATGAGCAGTTCTTC. This rearrangement joins TRBV28 to TRBJ2-1; 8 bases are a match to TRBD2. The V and J ends lost 5 bases and 5 bases, in that order; junction bases with no gene match: 11. Germline CDR1 and CDR2: MDHEN and SYDVKM. The CDR3 sequence is 16 residues long. The full variable domain, with the rest looked up from reference TRBV28 and TRBJ2-1, is DVKVTQSSRYLVKRTGEKVFLECVQDMDHENMFWYRQDPGLGLRLIYFSYDVKMKEKGDIPEGYSVSREKKERFSLILESASTNQTSMYLCASSPSGRPSDNEQFFGPGTRLTVL.

The rearrangement joins TRBV15 to TRBJ1-2; D possibly corresponds to TRBD1 (6 bases). The CDR3 extends over 17 amino acids. V lost 3 bases and J lost 1, with 18 bases in between. Germline-derived CDR1 and CDR2 are LNHNV and YYDKDF (reference sequence). CDR3 residues: CATSRDGGQTFNYGYTF. CDR3 nucleotides: TGTGCCACCAGCAGGGACGGGGGGCAGACGTTTAACTATGGCTACACCTTC.

V usage is TRBV10-3 and J usage is TRBJ2-7, with 9 bases lining up with TRBD1. The CDR3 runs to 15 residues. The V gene end was trimmed by 3 bases and the J gene end by 0 bases; junction bases not matched to a gene: 3. The germline gives CDR1 ENHRY, CDR2 SYGVKD. CDR3 DNA sequence: TGTGCCATCAGTGATCGGGACAGGGACTCCTACGAGCAGTACTTC. Protein sequence: CAISDRDRDSYEQYF.

This chain joins TRBV5-1 and TRBJ1-2, with D uncertain. The CDR3 covers 15 residues. Germline lookup yields CDR1 SGHRS and CDR2 YFSETQ. Trimming removed 4 bases from V and 7 bases from J, with 20 bases in between. This CDR3 reads CASSIPSAISSGYTF. DNA for the CDR3: TGCGCCAGCAGCATCCCGTCCGCGATTTCTTCTGGCTACACCTTC.

V gene TRBV7-2 combines with J gene TRBJ1-5, with D possibly matching TRBD1 (5 bases). The CDR3 has 14 residues. Trimming took off 5 bases at V and 3 bases at J, with 11 bases between the two ends. Germline V lookup: CDR1 SGHTA, CDR2 FQGNSA. The CDR3 DNA follows: TGTGCCAGCAGCCAACAGGCCATCAATCAGCCCCAGCATTTT. Its translation is CASSQQAINQPQHF.

The chain recombines TRBV9 with TRBJ1-4; maybe TRBD1 (6 bases). The CDR3 runs to 16 residues. The V gene lost 0 bases and the J gene lost 4 bases, with 13 bases spanning the gap. Germline loops: CDR1 SGDLS, CDR2 YYNGEE. The CDR3 coding sequence is TGTGCCAGCAGCGTAGCTTGGGGGGGGCGTAATGAAAAACTGTTTTTT. Its translation: CASSVAWGGRNEKLFF.

V usage is TRBV14 and J usage is TRBJ2-1; D is possibly TRBD1 (5 bases). CDR3 length equals 16 residues. Trimming pared 0 bases from V and 3 bases from J, leaving 12 bases between. Germline V gene sequence: CDR1 SGHDN, CDR2 FVKESK. Here the CDR3 reads CASSQERGRVYNEQFF. CDR3 DNA sequence: TGTGCCAGCAGCCAAGAAAGGGGCAGGGTCTACAATGAGCAGTTCTTC.

V is TRBV7-9 and J is TRBJ2-7; 9 bases are a match to TRBD1. From germline, CDR1 is SEHNR and CDR2 FQNEAQ (reference sequence). J gave up 3 bases and V 3 bases, and 6 bases lay outside the gene matches. The CDR3 totals 15 residues. The CDR3 coding sequence is TGTGCCAGCAGCTTCGGACAGGGGTCTTTCTACGAGCAGTACTTC. Protein sequence: CASSFGQGSFYEQYF.

The chain couples TRBV7-9 to TRBJ1-6, with D perhaps matching TRBD1 (5 bases). V lost 5 bases and J 6 bases, leaving 14 bases between the germline ends. Germline V CDR1 and CDR2: SEHNR, FQNEAQ (reference sequence). The CDR3 consists of 15 residues. The CDR3 DNA reads TGTGCCAGCAGCCTGGAACAGGCGATTAATTCACCCCTCCACTTT. This codes for CASSLEQAINSPLHF.

The genes are TRBV5-1 and TRBJ2-1; 7 bases are shared with TRBD1. The CDR3 runs 14 residues. Trimming removed 3 bases from V and 3 bases from J; junction bases left unmatched: 3. Germline V CDR1 and CDR2: SGHRS, YFSETQ. The CDR3 nucleotides read TGCGCCAGCAGCTACAGGGGCAACTACAATGAGCAGTTCTTC. Amino acid sequence: CASSYRGNYNEQFF.

The rearrangement joins TRBV16 to TRBJ1-4, with 8 bases that match TRBD1. The CDR3 extends over 16 amino acids. Germline V gene lookup returns CDR1 KGHSY and CDR2 FQNENV. V dropped 0 bases and J dropped 0; count of bases not matched to a gene: 0. CDR3 loop: CASSQSDRATNEKLFF. As DNA, the CDR3 is TGTGCCAGCAGCCAATCGGACAGGGCAACTAATGAAAAACTGTTTTTT.

This clone has a handful of counts. This chain uses TRBV10-3 with TRBJ1-2; the D gene is possibly TRBD1 (6 bases). The CDR3 loop spans 13 amino acids. In germline, CDR1 is ENHRY, CDR2 SYGVKD. The V and J ends lost 0 bases and 6 bases respectively, with 8 bases between them. CDR3 sequence reads: CAISESGGNGYTF. The CDR3 coding sequence is TGTGCCATCAGTGAGTCTGGGGGCAATGGCTACACCTTC.

The V gene is TRBV29-1, the J gene TRBJ2-3; D gene uncertain. CDR3 length: 14 residues. The ends were cut back, 8 bases at V and 2 bases at J, with 17 bases in the middle. From germline, CDR1 is SQVTM and CDR2 ANQGSEA. CDR3 protein: CSTRSHPVTDTQYF. CDR3 nucleotide sequence: TGCAGCACCCGGAGTCACCCCGTCACAGATACGCAGTATTTT.